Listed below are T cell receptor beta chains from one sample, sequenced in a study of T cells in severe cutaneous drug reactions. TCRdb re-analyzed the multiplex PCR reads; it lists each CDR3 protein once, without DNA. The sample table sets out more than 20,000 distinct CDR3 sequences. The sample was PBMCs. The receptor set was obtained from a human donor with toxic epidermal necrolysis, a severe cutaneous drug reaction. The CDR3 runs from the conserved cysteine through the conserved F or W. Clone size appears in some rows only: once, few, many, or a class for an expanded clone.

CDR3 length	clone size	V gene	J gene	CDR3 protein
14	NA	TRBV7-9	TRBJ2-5	CASSLRASQETQYF
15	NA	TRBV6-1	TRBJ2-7	CASSLTTGPHYEQYF
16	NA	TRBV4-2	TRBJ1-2	CASSQKGGADPYGYTF
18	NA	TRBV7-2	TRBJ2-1	CASSAGTSSTSSYNEQFF
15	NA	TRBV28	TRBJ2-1	CASSLTSGLNNEQFF
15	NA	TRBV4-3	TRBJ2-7	CASSHALEGWYEQYF
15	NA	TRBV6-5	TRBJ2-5	CASSREPNLQETQYF
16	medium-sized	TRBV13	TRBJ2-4	CASSLKWEGAKNIQYF
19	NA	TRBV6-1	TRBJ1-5	CASLLLPHTIYSSNQPQHF
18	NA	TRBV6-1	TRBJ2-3	CASSEALRSFTSTDTQYF
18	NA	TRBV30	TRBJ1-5	CAWSVRLTGLSSNQPQHF
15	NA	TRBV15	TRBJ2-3	CATSRPGGGPDTQYF
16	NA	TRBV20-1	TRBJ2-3	CSALWLYRVPTDTQYF
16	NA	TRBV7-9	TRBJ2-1	CASSLRSGLGYNEQFF
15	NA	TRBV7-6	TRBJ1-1	CASSLDGGGLTEAFF
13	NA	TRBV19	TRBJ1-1	CASSLGPGTEAFF
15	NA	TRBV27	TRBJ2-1	CASSPLGTLDDEQFF
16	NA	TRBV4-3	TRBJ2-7	CASSYSAGGSSYEQYF
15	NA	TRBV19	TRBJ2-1	CASSIAGAFWNEQFF
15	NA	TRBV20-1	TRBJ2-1	CSARGNFGSYNEQFF
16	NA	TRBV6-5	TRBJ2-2	CASTNSGTGNTGELFF
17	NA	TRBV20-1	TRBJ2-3	CSARDPFGTGKADTQYF
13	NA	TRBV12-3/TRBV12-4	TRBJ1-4	CASRTGTPGELFF
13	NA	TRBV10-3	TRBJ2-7	CATWPSGAYEQYF
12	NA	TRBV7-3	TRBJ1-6	CASSLGDSPLHF
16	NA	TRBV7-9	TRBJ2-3	CASSLRPSGTTDTQYF
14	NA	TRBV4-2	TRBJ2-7	CASSQALGLYEQYF
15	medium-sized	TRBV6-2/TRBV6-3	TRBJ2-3	CASSYSQRDTDTQYF